Presented here are 8 T cell receptor beta chains from one specimen sequenced in a study of identical twins' blood T cells. MiXCR, applied by TCRdb to the 5' RACE reads, yields one record per CDR3 protein. The sample lists around 380,000 distinct CDR3 sequences, more than 25% seen once, with 6% to 7% in the top ten. The sequenced sample consisted of PBMCs. These receptors originate from a woman aged 18-49 years in good health.

This clonotype has more than one count but fewer than ten. This sequence joins TRBV7-9 and TRBJ2-2, with 8 positions matching TRBD2. The CDR3 covers 17 residues. Trimming removed 4 bases from V and 6 bases from J; junction bases left unmatched: 13. The V gene's germline CDR1 is SEHNR and CDR2 FQNEAQ (reference sequence). The CDR3 DNA reads TGTGCCAGCAGCTCTTTCCTAAATAGCGGGGACCCCGGGGAGCTGTTTTTT. This translates into CASSSFLNSGDPGELFF.

This sequence joins TRBV6-5 and TRBJ2-5; D gene uncertain. The CDR3 runs to 14 residues. Germline CDR1 reads MNHEY; CDR2 reads SVGAGI. V lost 0 bases and J 7 bases, leaving 12 bases between the germline ends. Written as DNA, the CDR3 is TGTGCCAGCAGTTACTCGAGAGGTCCAGGGACCCAGTACTTC. It translates to CASSYSRGPGTQYF.

The chain is built from TRBV12-3 or TRBV12-4 and TRBJ1-5, with 7 bases lining up with TRBD1. Trimming removed 4 bases from V and 4 bases from J; junction bases left unmatched: 10. The CDR3 covers 16 residues. The CDR3 here is CASSSTGTELNQPQHF. The DNA of the CDR3 is TGTGCCAGCAGTTCTACCGGGACAGAGCTTAATCAGCCCCAGCATTTT.

This clonotype appeared a few times. The V call is TRBV20-1, the J call TRBJ1-2; D might be TRBD1 (5 bases). The germline CDR1 and CDR2 sequences are DFQATT and SNEGSKA (reference sequence). This CDR3 spans 15 amino acids. V was shortened by 3 bases and J by 0 bases, with 14 bases between the two germline ends. CDR3 sequence: CSASIGARANYGYTF. The CDR3 bases are TGCAGTGCTAGTATCGGGGCGCGAGCTAACTATGGCTACACCTTC.

V gene TRBV5-1 combines with J gene TRBJ2-2; D is uncertain. The CDR3 contains 15 residues. Germline lookup yields CDR1 SGHRS and CDR2 YFSETQ. V lost 2 bases and J lost 0, with 8 bases in between. CDR3 sequence (DNA): TGCGCCAGCAGCTTCTCAGACGCGAACACCGGGGAGCTGTTTTTT. It is translated as CASSFSDANTGELFF. The full variable domain, in which reference TRBV5-1 and TRBJ2-2 provide the parts outside the CDR3, is KAGVTQTPRYLIKTRGQQVTLSCSPISGHRSVSWYQQTPGQGLQFLFEYFSETQRNKGNFPGRFSGRQFSNSRSEMNVSTLELGDSALYLCASSFSDANTGELFFGEGSRLTVL.

This clonotype occurred a few times. The chain joins TRBV3-1 to TRBJ2-3, with D possibly being TRBD1 or TRBD2 (6 bases each). Trimming took 0 bases from V and 9 from J, leaving 10 bases between them. This CDR3 comprises 13 residues. Germline V gene data show CDR1 as LGHDT and CDR2 as YNNKEL (reference sequence). CDR3 sequence reads: CASSQEMGGTQYF. The CDR3 DNA reads TGTGCCAGCAGCCAAGAGATGGGGGGCACGCAGTATTTT.

The rearrangement uses TRBV7-2 and TRBJ2-5; D is possibly TRBD1 (6 bases). V was cut by 7 bases and J by 3 bases, with 12 bases left in between. The germline V gene encodes CDR1 SGHTA and CDR2 FQGNSA. The CDR3 has 13 residues. The CDR3 nucleotides are TGTGCCAGCAACTTCCACAGGGAAGAGACCCAGTACTTC. This translates into CASNFHREETQYF.

This clonotype has ten or more counts. The genes are TRBV6-2 or TRBV6-3 and TRBJ1-1; D may be TRBD1 (6 bases). Germline V lookup: CDR1 MNHEY, CDR2 SVGEGT. The CDR3 extends over 13 amino acids. V gave up 7 bases and J gave up 4 bases, with 13 bases separating them. The CDR3 DNA reads as TGTGCCAGCAACTGGGGGGCCAGCACTGAAGCTTTCTTT. Residues: CASNWGASTEAFF.